These 19 T cell receptor beta chains share one sample of origin, sequenced in a study of T-cell reconstitution after alpha-beta-depleted transplantation in children. Preparation of the TCRbeta library used unique molecular identifiers. One entry per CDR3 protein, called by TCRdb with MiXCR from the PCR reads. Seen here are hundreds of thousands of distinct CDR3 sequences, roughly 25% observed once, and the top ten hold under 5.5%. Source: PBMCs, mostly from graft donor cells, taken 360 days after TCRalphabeta/CD19-depleted stem cell transplant. The receptors derive from a female patient under 10 years old who had a stem cell transplant for congenital amegakaryocytic thrombocytopenia, so the T cells may come from the graft donor.

The chain has TRBV9 and TRBJ1-3; tentatively, D is TRBD1 (5 bases). The germline V gene has CDR1 SGDLS and CDR2 YYNGEE. The CDR3 totals 15 residues. Trimming removed 4 bases at V and 2 bases at J, with 13 bases between. The CDR3 region is CASSLRVGAGNTIYF. CDR3 nucleotide sequence: TGTGCCAGCAGCCTCAGGGTCGGGGCTGGAAACACCATATATTTT.

The J gene is TRBJ1-2, the V gene TRBV5-1; a possible D gene is TRBD1 (6 bases). There are 15 residues in the CDR3. Germline V lookup: CDR1 SGHRS, CDR2 YFSETQ. Deletions cut 4 bases from V and 6 bases from J, with 19 bases between. CDR3 loop: CASSPTQGKVDGYTF. The DNA of the CDR3 is TGCGCCAGCAGCCCCACCCAGGGGAAGGTCGATGGCTACACCTTC.

This clonotype was recorded a few times. This chain connects TRBV12-3 or TRBV12-4 to TRBJ1-5; possibly TRBD1 for D (5 bases). The V end was cut by 3 bases, the J end by 3 bases, with 12 bases between. The CDR3 loop spans 15 amino acids. CDR3 bases: TGTGCCAGCAGTTTCGGCGACAGAGTCAATCAGCCCCAGCATTTT. Translation gives CASSFGDRVNQPQHF.

This sequence joins TRBV2 and TRBJ2-7; 10 nucleotides line up with TRBD1. CDR3 size: 16 residues. Germline CDR1 SNHLY, CDR2 FYNNEI. The J segment lost 5 bases and the V segment lost 4 bases, leaving 11 bases of the junction unmatched. CDR3 DNA sequence: TGTGCCAGCAGTGGCCCGGGACAGGGGAGGTTCGACGAGCAGTACTTC. Its translation: CASSGPGQGRFDEQYF.

This rearrangement joins TRBV6-1 to TRBJ1-1, with 8 bases lining up with TRBD1. The V gene end was trimmed by 5 bases and the J gene end by 4 bases; junction bases not matched to a gene: 6. The germline gives CDR1 MNHNS, CDR2 SASEGT. The CDR3 extends over 14 amino acids. Here the CDR3 reads CASSTRGLGTEAFF. For the CDR3, the DNA is TGTGCCAGCAGTACCAGGGGGCTTGGCACTGAAGCTTTCTTT.

The chain uses TRBV25-1 and TRBJ2-2; TRBD2 is a possible D gene (5 bases). There are 15 residues in the CDR3. V was pared by 5 bases and J by 1 base, with 11 bases between. Germline loops: CDR1 MGHDK, CDR2 SYGVNS. CDR3 DNA sequence: TGTGCCAGCAGTCGTGCTAGCCAGAACACCGGGGAGCTGTTTTTT. Protein sequence: CASSRASQNTGELFF.

The chain uses TRBV20-1 and TRBJ2-3, with D perhaps TRBD1 (5 bases). Germline assignment: CDR1 DFQATT and CDR2 SNEGSKA (reference sequence). The germline V and J ends were trimmed by 1 base and 3 bases, with 17 bases remaining between them. The CDR3 totals 16 residues. The CDR3 here is CSARVSDRRLTDTQYF. The CDR3 bases are TGCAGTGCTAGAGTTTCCGACAGACGATTAACAGATACGCAGTATTTT.

This clonotype has more than one count but fewer than ten. This sequence joins TRBV20-1 and TRBJ2-7; D gene ambiguous. Germline V gene sequence: CDR1 DFQATT, CDR2 SNEGSKA (reference sequence). CDR3 length: 12 amino acids. V was cut by 1 base and J by 5 bases, with 9 bases left in between. For the CDR3, the DNA is TGCAGTGCTAGAGTCAGCTCTGACGAGCAGTACTTC. Its protein is CSARVSSDEQYF.

This sequence joins TRBV3-1 and TRBJ2-7, with D possibly being TRBD1 (6 bases). V lost 1 base and J 5 bases, leaving 15 bases between the germline ends. CDR1 and CDR2 from the germline V gene are LGHDT and YNNKEL (reference sequence). This CDR3 is built from 15 residues. The CDR3 coding sequence is TGTGCCAGCAGCCAAGTCTACAGGGCTCTCCACGAGCAGTACTTC. Translation: CASSQVYRALHEQYF.

The V and J genes are TRBV5-8 and TRBJ1-2; D unclear. V lost 2 bases and J 4 bases, leaving 12 bases between the germline ends. Germline values: CDR1 SGHTS, CDR2 YDEGEE. The CDR3 is 14 residues long. The CDR3 nucleotides are TGTGCCAGCAGCTTTACCGCCCGGGCCTATGGCTACACCTTC. Protein product: CASSFTARAYGYTF.

The genes are TRBV6-1 and TRBJ2-3; TRBD2 matches at 7 bases. Germline V gives CDR1 MNHNS, CDR2 SASEGT. The junction had 2 bases not matched to a gene; V was cut back by 4 bases and J by 1 base. The CDR3 has 14 residues. In DNA form, the CDR3 reads TGTGCCAGCAGTGGCAGCGGGGGCACAGATACGCAGTATTTT. Protein: CASSGSGGTDTQYF.

The chain uses TRBV20-1 and TRBJ2-1; D not certain. Germline CDR1 is DFQATT and CDR2 is SNEGSKA (reference sequence). The CDR3 extends over 11 amino acids. The germline V and J ends were trimmed by 6 bases and 9 bases, with 12 bases remaining between them. CDR3 in amino acids: CSARLFVEQFF. The CDR3 DNA reads TGCAGTGCGCGGCTTTTTGTTGAGCAGTTCTTC.

This chain links TRBV5-6 with TRBJ2-5; the D is unclear. Germline V gives CDR1 SGHDT, CDR2 YYEEEE. Deletions cut 5 bases from V and 4 bases from J, with 12 bases between. The CDR3 is 13 residues long. CDR3 region: CASSRASGETQYF. DNA of the CDR3: TGTGCCAGCAGTCGGGCCTCTGGAGAGACCCAGTACTTC.

In its sample, this clonotype was seen a few times. The V call is TRBV7-9, the J call TRBJ2-3; TRBD2 aligns across 9 bases. The CDR3 has 16 residues. Trimming removed 1 base from V and 4 bases from J; junction bases left unmatched: 6. CDR1 and CDR2 (germline): SEHNR, FQNEAQ (reference sequence). As DNA, the CDR3 is TGTGCCAGCAGCTTAGACACTAGCGGGTCCGCAGATACGCAGTATTTT. It yields the protein CASSLDTSGSADTQYF.

This clonotype was recorded a few times. The chain uses TRBV5-1 and TRBJ2-6; D unclear. The CDR3 loop spans 16 amino acids. Germline V lookup: CDR1 SGHRS, CDR2 YFSETQ. Trimming stripped 0 bases from V and 1 base from J, with 8 bases between. The CDR3 here is CASSLVVGSGANVLTF. The CDR3 bases are TGCGCCAGCAGCTTGGTTGTGGGATCTGGGGCCAACGTCCTGACTTTC. Full variable domain (rest looked up from reference TRBV5-1 and TRBJ2-6): KAGVTQTPRYLIKTRGQQVTLSCSPISGHRSVSWYQQTPGQGLQFLFEYFSETQRNKGNFPGRFSGRQFSNSRSEMNVSTLELGDSALYLCASSLVVGSGANVLTFGAGSRLTVL.

In its sample, this clonotype was seen once. The J gene is TRBJ2-5, the V gene TRBV20-1, with D unclear. This CDR3 is built from 14 residues. V lost 6 bases and J 11 bases, leaving 25 bases between the germline ends. Germline lookup yields CDR1 DFQATT and CDR2 SNEGSKA (reference sequence). The CDR3 region is CSASNGGHYYHQYF. CDR3 coding DNA: TGCAGTGCCTCCAACGGTGGGCACTATTATCATCAGTACTTC.

This clonotype was detected many times. The chain has TRBV5-5 and TRBJ2-5, with 14 bases identical to TRBD2. Germline V gene sequence: CDR1 SGHKS, CDR2 YYEKEE (reference sequence). Trimming cost V 4 bases and J 5 bases; bases outside gene matches: 4. The CDR3 length is 15 residues. The CDR3 DNA reads as TGTGCCAGCAGCCGGACTAGCGGGAGGAGGGAGACCCAGTACTTC. Protein: CASSRTSGRRETQYF.

The V gene is TRBV9, the J gene TRBJ2-5; D ambiguous. CDR1 SGDLS and CDR2 YYNGEE come from the germline V gene. Trimming took off 4 bases at V and 5 bases at J, with 6 bases between the two ends. The CDR3 consists of 11 residues. In DNA form, the CDR3 reads TGTGCCAGCAGCAGATCGGAGACCCAGTACTTC. Translating it yields CASSRSETQYF.

The rearrangement joins TRBV28 to TRBJ2-1, with D perhaps matching TRBD1 (6 bases). With 4 bases removed from V and 3 bases from J, the gap between germline ends came to 10 bases. CDR3 length: 14 residues. Looked up from germline, CDR1 is MDHEN and CDR2 is SYDVKM. The CDR3 protein is CASSSPGHYNEQFF. Written as DNA, the CDR3 is TGTGCCAGCAGTTCCCCGGGACACTACAATGAGCAGTTCTTC.